Listed here are 28 T cell receptor beta chains from one sample, sequenced in a study of shared clonotypes between healthy human individuals. Only in-frame clones appear in the TCRdb table, and some are missing; sequencing was by immunoSEQ multiplex PCR. The sample records 2 million to 2.5 million clones, 85% to 95% being singletons. The sample comprised naive CD4+ T cells sorted from blood. The subset here: CD45RA+ positively selected. These receptors were collected from a man between 18 and 35 years old in good health.

V and J are TRBV5-5 and TRBJ1-1; no clear D. The CDR3 spans 12 residues. Germline CDR1 reads SGHKS; CDR2 reads YYEKEE (reference sequence). V gave up 2 bases and J gave up 1 base, with 3 bases separating them. The CDR3 sequence is CASSFTNTEAFF. CDR3 bases: TGTGCCAGCAGCTTTACGAACACTGAAGCTTTCTTT.

The chain recombines TRBV5-4 with TRBJ2-5, with 7 bases matching TRBD1. This CDR3 contains 15 residues. Germline CDR1 SGHNT, CDR2 YYREEE (reference sequence). Trimming took 1 base from V and 4 from J; bases not matched to a gene: 7. CDR3 nucleotides: TGTGCCAGCAGCTTGAAACAGGGGCGCGGAGAGACCCAGTACTTC. Its protein is CASSLKQGRGETQYF.

The rearrangement joins TRBV6-5 to TRBJ2-7, with D maybe TRBD1 (6 bases). V lost 10 bases, J lost 2 bases, and 12 bases lay in between. The CDR3 runs to 12 residues. Germline CDR1 MNHEY, CDR2 SVGAGI. CDR3 nucleotide sequence: TGTGCCACCCGGACAGTCCCCTACGAGCAGTACTTC. Translated: CATRTVPYEQYF.

V and J are TRBV29-1 and TRBJ2-7; 9 bases fit TRBD2. Germline CDR1 and CDR2: SQVTM and ANQGSEA. The CDR3 has 14 amino acids. Unmatched junction bases numbered 4, after V lost 4 bases and J lost 0 bases. CDR3 residues: CSVASGGISYEQYF. The CDR3 nucleotides read TGCAGCGTTGCCAGCGGGGGGATCTCCTACGAGCAGTACTTC.

The V call is TRBV7-2, the J call TRBJ2-2; TRBD1 agrees at 7 bases. Germline V lookup: CDR1 SGHTA, CDR2 FQGNSA. CDR3 length equals 15 residues. Losses at the gene ends were 7 bases for V and 5 bases for J; bases not matched to a gene: 10. CDR3 sequence: CASTGRAGGTGELFF. The CDR3 DNA sequence: TGTGCCAGCACCGGGCGGGCAGGGGGTACCGGGGAGCTGTTTTTT.

This chain connects TRBV11-2 to TRBJ2-4, with D possibly being TRBD1 or TRBD2 (5 bases each). The V end lost 1 base, the J end lost 0 bases, and 13 bases lay between the germline ends. This CDR3 is 17 amino acids long. Looked up from germline, CDR1 is SGHAT and CDR2 is FQNNGV. CDR3 residues: CASSLVGDVIAKNIQYF. In nucleotides, the CDR3 is TGTGCCAGCAGCTTAGTCGGGGACGTTATAGCCAAAAACATTCAGTACTTC.

The V and J genes are TRBV15 and TRBJ2-5, with 12 bases lining up with TRBD1. The germline CDR1 and CDR2 sequences are LNHNV and YYDKDF (reference sequence). The CDR3 totals 18 residues. After removal of 2 bases from V and 4 bases from J, the junction contained 11 bases not matched to a gene. The CDR3 DNA sequence: TGTGCCACCAGCAGACGCCGGGACAGGGGGCGGATAGGAGAGACCCAGTACTTC. Its translation: CATSRRRDRGRIGETQYF.

This clone appeared a single time. Other DNA sequences in this specimen translate into the identical CDR3. This chain uses TRBV5-1 with TRBJ2-5; D ambiguous. The germline V and J ends were trimmed by 0 bases and 5 bases, with 11 bases remaining between them. The CDR3 has 14 amino acids. CDR1 is SGHRS, CDR2 YFSETQ, per germline. CDR3 residues: CASSLGLVDETQYF. The CDR3 DNA follows: TGCGCCAGCAGCTTGGGTCTAGTCGACGAGACCCAGTACTTC. Combining the CDR3 with reference TRBV5-1 and TRBJ2-5 gives the whole variable domain KAGVTQTPRYLIKTRGQQVTLSCSPISGHRSVSWYQQTPGQGLQFLFEYFSETQRNKGNFPGRFSGRQFSNSRSEMNVSTLELGDSALYLCASSLGLVDETQYFGPGTRLLVL.

About this clone itself: Distinct nucleotide sequences in the sample also encode this CDR3. The rearrangement uses TRBV7-2 and TRBJ2-3; D is unresolved. This CDR3 comprises 12 residues. Per germline, CDR1 SGHTA and CDR2 FQGNSA. Trimming took 1 base from V and 6 from J, leaving 5 bases between them. The CDR3, as DNA: TGTGCCAGCAGCTTAGGTGCGGATACGCAGTATTTT. Translation: CASSLGADTQYF.

CDR3 amino acids: CASSRYAEGAGNIQYF. Here the CDR3 DNA reads TGTGCCAGCAGCCGCTACGCCGAGGGCGCCGGGAACATTCAGTACTTC. V and J are TRBV27 and TRBJ2-4, with D possibly TRBD2 on 5 matching bases. From germline, CDR1 is MNHEY and CDR2 SMNVEV (reference sequence). The CDR3 length is 16 residues. Trimming took 6 bases from V and 7 from J, leaving 22 bases between them.

V is TRBV2 and J is TRBJ1-5; 7 bases agree with TRBD1. The trim removed 1 base at V and 5 bases at J, leaving 2 bases unmatched. CDR1 SNHLY and CDR2 FYNNEI come from the germline V gene. This CDR3 region has 14 residues. This chain's CDR3 is CASSEGGGDQPQHF. DNA for the CDR3: TGTGCCAGCAGTGAAGGAGGGGGCGATCAGCCCCAGCATTTT.

The CDR3 loop reads CASSPRGLAGSWDETQYF. CDR3 in DNA: TGTGCCAGCAGCCCTAGGGGTTTAGCGGGAAGCTGGGATGAGACCCAGTACTTC. This chain joins TRBV11-2 and TRBJ2-5, with 8 bases aligning to TRBD2. The junction had 19 bases not matched to a gene; V was cut back by 5 bases and J by 5 bases. Germline V gene sequence: CDR1 SGHAT, CDR2 FQNNGV. The CDR3 extends over 18 amino acids.

This clone was recorded a few times. The chain combines TRBV15 with TRBJ1-1; D ambiguous. Germline V gives CDR1 LNHNV, CDR2 YYDKDF (reference sequence). The CDR3 has 17 residues. V lost 3 bases, J lost 4 bases, and 21 bases lay in between. In DNA form, the CDR3 reads TGTGCCACCAGCAGGTACGGCAGCTATCCGGTGGGCACTGAAGCTTTCTTT. Translating gives CATSRYGSYPVGTEAFF.

This sequence joins TRBV28 and TRBJ2-7; D may be TRBD1 (5 bases). V gave up 5 bases and J gave up 7 bases, with 15 bases separating them. The CDR3 is 13 residues long. In germline, CDR1 is MDHEN, CDR2 SYDVKM. CDR3 in DNA: TGTGCCAGCAGTCCAGACAGCGTGAGGGAGCAGTACTTC. Amino acids: CASSPDSVREQYF.

This chain joins TRBV14 and TRBJ1-2; D gene ambiguous. V lost 0 bases and J 2 bases, leaving 10 bases between the germline ends. Germline CDR1 is SGHDN and CDR2 is FVKESK. The CDR3 spans 15 residues. The CDR3 region has the DNA TGTGCCAGCAGCCAAGATGGGAGGCGGAACTATGGCTACACCTTC. This translates into CASSQDGRRNYGYTF.

The V and J genes are TRBV7-2 and TRBJ1-2, with D maybe TRBD1 (6 bases). Germline CDR1 is SGHTA and CDR2 is FQGNSA. There are 15 residues in the CDR3. Trimming left V 7 bases short and J 4 bases short, with 19 bases between. The CDR3: CASITNGGASYGYTF. CDR3 nucleotides: TGTGCCAGCATTACAAATGGGGGCGCTTCCTATGGCTACACCTTC. Complete variable domain (other parts from reference TRBV7-2 and TRBJ1-2): GAGVSQSPSNKVTEKGKDVELRCDPISGHTALYWYRQSLGQGLEFLIYFQGNSAPDKSGLPSDRFSAERTGGSVSTLTIQRTQQEDSAVYLCASITNGGASYGYTFGSGTRLTVV.

Concerning this clone itself: The same CDR3 can be traced to other DNA sequences in this sample. The gene calls are TRBV7-9 and TRBJ2-1; D may be TRBD1 (6 bases). The CDR3 contains 15 residues. Germline CDR1 SEHNR, CDR2 FQNEAQ (reference sequence). The V end was cut by 1 base, the J end by 7 bases, with 14 bases between. The CDR3 sequence: CASSLVGTGLNEQFF. CDR3 coding DNA: TGTGCCAGCAGCTTAGTTGGTACAGGGCTGAATGAGCAGTTCTTC.

This clone was seen a single time. This chain joins TRBV7-3 and TRBJ2-3, with 7 nucleotides matching TRBD2. The CDR3 spans 14 residues. The germline V gene has CDR1 SGHTA and CDR2 FQGTGA. With 5 bases clipped from V and 6 bases from J, the junction kept 8 bases outside the gene matches. The CDR3 coding sequence is TGTGCCAGCAGCCCAAGGATGGGAGGGGATACGCAGTATTTT. Its protein product is CASSPRMGGDTQYF.

The chain joins TRBV9 to TRBJ1-5; D is ambiguous. The CDR3 is 13 residues long. Germline CDR1 reads SGDLS; CDR2 reads YYNGEE. The V end was cut by 0 bases, the J end by 4 bases, with 5 bases between. The CDR3 sequence is CASSVVPNQPQHF. Written as DNA, the CDR3 is TGTGCCAGCAGCGTAGTCCCGAATCAGCCCCAGCATTTT.

V is TRBV7-9 and J is TRBJ1-2, with unresolved D. Looked up from germline, CDR1 is SEHNR and CDR2 is FQNEAQ (reference sequence). Trimming left V 4 bases short and J 13 bases short, with 10 bases between. CDR3 length: 10 residues. The CDR3 is CASSSGPATF. CDR3 in DNA: TGTGCCAGCAGCTCCGGGCCCGCCACCTTC.

The chain joins TRBV6-1 to TRBJ1-3; 7 nucleotides match TRBD1. The CDR3 runs to 15 residues. CDR1 MNHNS and CDR2 SASEGT come from the germline V gene. The V gene end was trimmed by 4 bases and the J gene end by 2 bases; junction bases not matched to a gene: 5. CDR3 amino acids: CASSADRVTGNTIYF. As DNA, the CDR3 is TGTGCCAGCAGTGCCGACAGGGTGACTGGAAACACCATATATTTT.

J is TRBJ2-7 and V is TRBV10-3, with 12 bases matching TRBD2. This CDR3 comprises 14 residues. Germline V CDR1 and CDR2: ENHRY, SYGVKD. Trimming cost V 6 bases and J 5 bases; bases outside gene matches: 5. CDR3 DNA sequence: TGTGCCATCAGCCTAGCGGGAGGGCTCGACGAGCAGTACTTC. The encoded protein is CAISLAGGLDEQYF.

This chain links TRBV7-2 with TRBJ2-1; D is undetermined. Germline CDR1 and CDR2: SGHTA and FQGNSA. The germline V and J ends were trimmed by 7 bases and 5 bases, with 9 bases remaining between them. This CDR3 region has 12 residues. CDR3 region: CASTSFHNEQFF. CDR3 bases: TGTGCCAGCACCTCATTCCACAATGAGCAGTTCTTC.

CDR3 bases: TGTGCCAGTAGTACGCCGGGACTTGTGAGGTACGAGCAGTACTTC. It translates to CASSTPGLVRYEQYF. The chain uses TRBV19 and TRBJ2-7, with D possibly matching TRBD2 (6 bases). Germline CDR1 LNHDA, CDR2 SQIVND (reference sequence). CDR3 size: 15 residues. V gave up 4 bases and J gave up 4 bases, with 17 bases separating them.

The genes are TRBV10-1 and TRBJ2-5; D gene ambiguous. The CDR3 runs to 13 residues. Trimming pared 6 bases from V and 2 bases from J, leaving 10 bases between. From germline, CDR1 is WNHNN and CDR2 SYGVQD (reference sequence). The CDR3 protein is CASSSTPQETQYF. Written as DNA, the CDR3 is TGCGCCAGCAGCAGCACCCCACAAGAGACCCAGTACTTC.

The rearrangement links TRBV30 to TRBJ1-4, with 8 bases that match TRBD1. V lost 1 base to trimming and J lost 7 bases; unmatched junction nucleotides: 5. This CDR3 spans 14 amino acids. The germline V gene has CDR1 GTSNPN and CDR2 SVGIG (reference sequence). The CDR3 sequence is CAWSAQGAGEKLFF. DNA for the CDR3: TGTGCCTGGAGTGCCCAGGGGGCGGGTGAAAAACTGTTTTTT.

The V and J genes are TRBV5-6 and TRBJ2-2; D might be TRBD1 or TRBD2, each matching 5 bases. V lost 4 bases, J lost 1 base, and 17 bases lay in between. This CDR3 has 17 residues. Looked up from germline, CDR1 is SGHDT and CDR2 is YYEEEE. In DNA, the CDR3 is TGTGCCAGCAGCCTTTTAAGTGGGGACGTGAACACCGGGGAGCTGTTTTTT. It encodes CASSLLSGDVNTGELFF.

The sample holds one count of this clone. The rearrangement uses TRBV4-1 and TRBJ1-6; D is possibly TRBD1 (6 bases). The CDR3 is 16 amino acids. Germline V gene data show CDR1 as MGHRA and CDR2 as YSYEKL. The V end was cut by 3 bases, the J end by 8 bases, with 17 bases between. In DNA, the CDR3 is TGCGCCAGCAGCCACCCGGGACAAAGGTTGGATTCACCCCTCCACTTT. Residues: CASSHPGQRLDSPLHF.